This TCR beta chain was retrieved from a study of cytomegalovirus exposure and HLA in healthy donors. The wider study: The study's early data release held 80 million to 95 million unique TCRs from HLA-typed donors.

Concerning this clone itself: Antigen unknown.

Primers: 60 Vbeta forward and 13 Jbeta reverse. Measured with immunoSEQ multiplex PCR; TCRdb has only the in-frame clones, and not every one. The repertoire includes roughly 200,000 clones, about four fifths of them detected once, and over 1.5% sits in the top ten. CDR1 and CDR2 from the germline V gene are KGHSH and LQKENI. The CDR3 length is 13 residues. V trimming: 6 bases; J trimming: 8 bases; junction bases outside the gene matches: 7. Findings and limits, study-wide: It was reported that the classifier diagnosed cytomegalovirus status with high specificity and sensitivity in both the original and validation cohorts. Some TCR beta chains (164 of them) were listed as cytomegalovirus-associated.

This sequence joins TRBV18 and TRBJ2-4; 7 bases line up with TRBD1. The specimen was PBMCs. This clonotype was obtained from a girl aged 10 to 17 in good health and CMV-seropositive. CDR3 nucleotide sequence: TGTGCCAGCTCTCCCCAGGGGGACGACATTCAGTACTTC. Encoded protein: CASSPQGDDIQYF.